This is a list of T cell receptor beta chains from one sample in a study of T cell changes during pregnancy in multiple sclerosis. Measured with immunoSEQ multiplex PCR; TCRdb has only the in-frame clones, and not every one. In the table there are around 84,000 clones, nearly 95% of which are singletons. The source material was peripheral blood, sampled in the second trimester of pregnancy. The receptors originated from a female donor in good health, enrolled as a control in a pregnancy study. The CDR3 runs from the conserved cysteine through the conserved F or W. D genes are given only for firm matches. The size of a clone is reported for some rows only, either as once, few or many, or as a class for expanded clones.

TRBD1	15	TRBV19	.	TRBJ1-1	CASRHRGGMNTEAFF
.	15	TRBV19	.	TRBJ1-5	CASSLRDTLGQPQHF
TRBD1	15	TRBV18	.	TRBJ1-1	CASSPGQIMNTEAFF
.	13	TRBV18	once	TRBJ2-7	CASSPPSRDEQYF
.	14	TRBV28	.	TRBJ1-4	CASSFRGTNEKLFF
TRBD1	13	TRBV5-1	.	TRBJ2-5	CASRRTGQETQYF
.	13	TRBV2	.	TRBJ2-1	CASRQGRTNEQFF
.	11	TRBV7-9	.	TRBJ2-6	CASSLPDVLTF
.	14	TRBV13	.	TRBJ2-3	CASSDGGGADTQYF
.	13	TRBV28	.	TRBJ2-7	CASSELDAYEQYF
TRBD1	14	TRBV27	.	TRBJ2-5	CASSMDRATGTQYF
.	14	TRBV7-9	.	TRBJ1-1	CASSLDRSFTEAFF
TRBD2	14	TRBV6-1	.	TRBJ2-7	CASSLAGGSYEQYF
TRBD2	16	TRBV28	.	TRBJ2-1	CASSFFRTSGSHEQFF
.	15	TRBV27	.	TRBJ2-1	CASSSLDSIYNEQFF
.	15	TRBV6-5	once	TRBJ2-5	CASSPVTGQGGTQYF